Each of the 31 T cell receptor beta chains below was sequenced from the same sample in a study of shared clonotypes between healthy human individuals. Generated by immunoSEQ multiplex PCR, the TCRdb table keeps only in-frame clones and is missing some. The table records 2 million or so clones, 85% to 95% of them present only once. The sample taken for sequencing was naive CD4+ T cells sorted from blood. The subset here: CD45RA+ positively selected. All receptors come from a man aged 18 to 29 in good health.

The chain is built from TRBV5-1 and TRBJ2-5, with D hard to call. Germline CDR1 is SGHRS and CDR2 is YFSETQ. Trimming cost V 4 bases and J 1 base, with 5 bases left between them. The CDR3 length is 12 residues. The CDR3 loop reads CASSQLQETQYF. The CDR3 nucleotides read TGCGCCAGCAGCCAACTCCAAGAGACCCAGTACTTC.

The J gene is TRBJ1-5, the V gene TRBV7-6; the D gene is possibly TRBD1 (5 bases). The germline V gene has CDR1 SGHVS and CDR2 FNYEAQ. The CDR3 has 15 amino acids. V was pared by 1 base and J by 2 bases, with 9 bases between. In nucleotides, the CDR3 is TGTGCCAGCAGCTTAGACCCAGGGCGCAATCAGCCCCAGCATTTT. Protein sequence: CASSLDPGRNQPQHF.

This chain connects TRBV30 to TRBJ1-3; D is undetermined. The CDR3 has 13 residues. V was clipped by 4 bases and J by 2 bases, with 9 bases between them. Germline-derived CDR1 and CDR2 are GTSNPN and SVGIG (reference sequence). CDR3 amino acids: CAWNLVTGNTIYF. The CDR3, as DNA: TGTGCCTGGAATTTGGTAACTGGAAACACCATATATTTT.

CDR3 loop: CASSFGTGVPSNYGYTF. In nucleotides, the CDR3 is TGTGCCAGCAGCTTCGGGACAGGGGTCCCCTCTAACTATGGCTACACCTTC. J is TRBJ1-2 and V is TRBV7-8; 10 bases line up with TRBD1. Trimming at V came to 3 bases and at J to 0 bases, leaving 7 bases not matched to a gene. Germline CDR1 is SGHVS and CDR2 is FQNEAQ. The CDR3 runs 17 residues.

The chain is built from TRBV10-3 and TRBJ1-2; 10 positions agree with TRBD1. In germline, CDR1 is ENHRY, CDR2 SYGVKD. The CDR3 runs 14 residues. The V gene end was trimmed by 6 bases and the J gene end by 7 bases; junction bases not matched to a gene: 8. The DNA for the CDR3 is TGTGCCATCAGGGAGACAGGGGGCGAGCGTGGCTACACCTTC. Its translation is CAIRETGGERGYTF.

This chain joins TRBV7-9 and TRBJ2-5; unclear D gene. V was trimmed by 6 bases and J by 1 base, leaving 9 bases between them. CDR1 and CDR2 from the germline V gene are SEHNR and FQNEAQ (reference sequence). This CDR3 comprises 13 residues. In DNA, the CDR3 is TGTGCCAGCAGAGATACCCCCCAAGAGACCCAGTACTTC. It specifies CASRDTPQETQYF.

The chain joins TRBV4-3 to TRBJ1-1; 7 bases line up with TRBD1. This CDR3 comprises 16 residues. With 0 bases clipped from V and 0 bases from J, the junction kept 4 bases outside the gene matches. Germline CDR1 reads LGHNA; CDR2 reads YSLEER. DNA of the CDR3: TGCGCCAGCAGCCAAGAAGGGGGCAGGATGAACACTGAAGCTTTCTTT. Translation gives CASSQEGGRMNTEAFF.

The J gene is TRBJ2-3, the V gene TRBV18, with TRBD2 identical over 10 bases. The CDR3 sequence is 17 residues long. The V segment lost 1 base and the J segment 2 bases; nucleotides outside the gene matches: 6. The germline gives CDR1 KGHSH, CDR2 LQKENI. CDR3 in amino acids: CASSPLYSGGNTDTQYF. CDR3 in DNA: TGTGCCAGCTCACCACTATATAGCGGGGGGAACACAGATACGCAGTATTTT.

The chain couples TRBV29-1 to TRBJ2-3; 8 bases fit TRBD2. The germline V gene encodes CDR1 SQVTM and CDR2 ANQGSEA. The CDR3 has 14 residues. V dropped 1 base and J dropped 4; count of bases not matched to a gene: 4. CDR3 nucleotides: TGCAGCGTTGAAGGCCCGGGGGGGGCAGATACGCAGTATTTT. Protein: CSVEGPGGADTQYF.

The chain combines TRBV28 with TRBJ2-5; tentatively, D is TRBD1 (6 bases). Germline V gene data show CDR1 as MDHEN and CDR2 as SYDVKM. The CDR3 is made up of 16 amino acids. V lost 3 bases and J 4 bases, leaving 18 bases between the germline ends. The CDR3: CASSFLSGTKRETQYF. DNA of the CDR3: TGTGCCAGCAGTTTCTTGTCCGGGACAAAGAGAGAGACCCAGTACTTC.

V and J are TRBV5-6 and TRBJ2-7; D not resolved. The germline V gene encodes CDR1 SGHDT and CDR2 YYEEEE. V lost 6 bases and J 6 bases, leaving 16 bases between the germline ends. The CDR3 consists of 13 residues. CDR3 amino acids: CASTTRVGLEQYF. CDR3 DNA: TGTGCCAGCACTACTCGCGTGGGTCTCGAGCAGTACTTC.

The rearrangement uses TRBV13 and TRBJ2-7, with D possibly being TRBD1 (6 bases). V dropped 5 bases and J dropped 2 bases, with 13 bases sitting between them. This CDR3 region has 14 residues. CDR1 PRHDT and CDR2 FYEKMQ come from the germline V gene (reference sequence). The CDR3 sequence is CASSGSDRTYEQYF. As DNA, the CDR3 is TGTGCCAGCAGCGGATCAGACAGGACCTACGAGCAGTACTTC.

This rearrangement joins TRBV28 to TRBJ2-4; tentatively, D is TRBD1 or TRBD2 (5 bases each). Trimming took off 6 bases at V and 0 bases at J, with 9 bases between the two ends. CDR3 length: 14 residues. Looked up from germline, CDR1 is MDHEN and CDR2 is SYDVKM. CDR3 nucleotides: TGTGCCAGCAGGGATGGGGGAGCCAAAAACATTCAGTACTTC. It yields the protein CASRDGGAKNIQYF.

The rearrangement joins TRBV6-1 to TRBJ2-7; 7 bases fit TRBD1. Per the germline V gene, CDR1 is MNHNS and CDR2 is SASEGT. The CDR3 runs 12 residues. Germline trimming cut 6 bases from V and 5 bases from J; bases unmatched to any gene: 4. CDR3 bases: TGTGCCAGCAGCCTTGACAGGGACGAGCAGTACTTC. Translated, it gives CASSLDRDEQYF.

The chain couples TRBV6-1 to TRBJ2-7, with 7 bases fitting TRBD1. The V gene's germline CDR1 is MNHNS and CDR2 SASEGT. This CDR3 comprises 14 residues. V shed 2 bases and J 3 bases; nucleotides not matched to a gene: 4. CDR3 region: CASSENRGGYEQYF. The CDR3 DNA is TGTGCCAGCAGTGAAAACAGGGGCGGCTACGAGCAGTACTTC.

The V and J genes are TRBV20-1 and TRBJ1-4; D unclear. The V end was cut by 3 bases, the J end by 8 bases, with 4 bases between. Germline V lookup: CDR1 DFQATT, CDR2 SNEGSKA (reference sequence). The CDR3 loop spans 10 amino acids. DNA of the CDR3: TGCAGTGCTAGCCAGGAAAAACTGTTTTTT. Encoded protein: CSASQEKLFF.

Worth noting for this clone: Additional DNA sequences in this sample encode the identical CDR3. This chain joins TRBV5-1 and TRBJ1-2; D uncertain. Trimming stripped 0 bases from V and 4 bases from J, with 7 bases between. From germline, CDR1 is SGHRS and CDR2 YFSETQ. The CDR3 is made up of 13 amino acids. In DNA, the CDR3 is TGCGCCAGCAGCTTGGGGTCAGGCTATGGCTACACCTTC. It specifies CASSLGSGYGYTF.

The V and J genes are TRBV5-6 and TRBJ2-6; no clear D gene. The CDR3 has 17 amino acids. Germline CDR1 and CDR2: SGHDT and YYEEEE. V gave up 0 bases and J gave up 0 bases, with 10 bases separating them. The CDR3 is CASSLGLTNSGANVLTF. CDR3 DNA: TGTGCCAGCAGCTTGGGTTTGACGAACTCTGGGGCCAACGTCCTGACTTTC.

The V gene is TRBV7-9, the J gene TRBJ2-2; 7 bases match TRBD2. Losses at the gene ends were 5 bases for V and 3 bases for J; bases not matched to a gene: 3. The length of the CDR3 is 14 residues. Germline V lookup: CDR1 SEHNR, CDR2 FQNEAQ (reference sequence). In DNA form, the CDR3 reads TGTGCCAGCAGCCGGGCGGGGGACACCGGGGAGCTGTTTTTT. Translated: CASSRAGDTGELFF.

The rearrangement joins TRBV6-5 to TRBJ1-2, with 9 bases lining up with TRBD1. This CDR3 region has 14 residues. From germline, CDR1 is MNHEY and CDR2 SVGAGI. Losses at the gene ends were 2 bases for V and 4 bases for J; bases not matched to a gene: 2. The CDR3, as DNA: TGTGCCAGCAGTTACAGACAGGGGGTCTATGGCTACACCTTC. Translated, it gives CASSYRQGVYGYTF.

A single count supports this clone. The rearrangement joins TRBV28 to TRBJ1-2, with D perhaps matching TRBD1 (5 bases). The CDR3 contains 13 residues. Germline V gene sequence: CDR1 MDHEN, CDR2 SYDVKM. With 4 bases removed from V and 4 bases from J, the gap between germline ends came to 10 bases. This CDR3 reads CASSWGGSYGYTF. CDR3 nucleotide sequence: TGTGCCAGCAGTTGGGGGGGATCCTATGGCTACACCTTC.

DNA of the CDR3: TGTGCCAGTAGTATAGGGGGTACAACTAATGAAAAACTGTTTTTT. This translates into CASSIGGTTNEKLFF. The chain is built from TRBV19 and TRBJ1-4; D call uncertain. The V end lost 1 base, the J end lost 0 bases, and 6 bases lay between the germline ends. The CDR3 has 15 amino acids. Germline lookup yields CDR1 LNHDA and CDR2 SQIVND (reference sequence). Together with reference TRBV19 and TRBJ1-4, the CDR3 gives the full variable domain: DGGITQSPKYLFRKEGQNVTLSCEQNLNHDAMYWYRQDPGQGLRLIYYSQIVNDFQKGDIAEGYSVSREKKESFPLTVTSAQKNPTAFYLCASSIGGTTNEKLFFGSGTQLSVL.

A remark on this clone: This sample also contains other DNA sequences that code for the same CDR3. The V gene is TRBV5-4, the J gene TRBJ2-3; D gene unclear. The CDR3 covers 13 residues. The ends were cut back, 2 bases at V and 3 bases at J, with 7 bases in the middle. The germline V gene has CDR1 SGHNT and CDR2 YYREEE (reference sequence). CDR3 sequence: CASSLPATDTQYF. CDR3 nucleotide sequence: TGTGCCAGCAGCTTACCGGCAACAGATACGCAGTATTTT.

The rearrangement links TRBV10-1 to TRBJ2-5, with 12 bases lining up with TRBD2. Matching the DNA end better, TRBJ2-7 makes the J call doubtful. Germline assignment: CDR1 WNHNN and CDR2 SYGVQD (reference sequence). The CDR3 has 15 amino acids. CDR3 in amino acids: CASSPGLAGSYEQYF. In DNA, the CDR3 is TGCGCCAGCAGTCCGGGACTAGCGGGCTCCTACGAGCAGTACTTC.

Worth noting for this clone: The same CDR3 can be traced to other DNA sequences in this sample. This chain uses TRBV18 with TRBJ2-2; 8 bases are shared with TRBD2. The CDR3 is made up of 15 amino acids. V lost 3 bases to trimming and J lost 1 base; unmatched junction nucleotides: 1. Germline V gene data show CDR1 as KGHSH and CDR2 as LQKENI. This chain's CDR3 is CASSPLAGNTGELFF. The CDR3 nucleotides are TGTGCCAGCTCACCCCTAGCGGGGAACACCGGGGAGCTGTTTTTT. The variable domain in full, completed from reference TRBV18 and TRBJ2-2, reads NAGVMQNPRHLVRRRGQEARLRCSPMKGHSHVYWYRQLPEEGLKFMVYLQKENIIDESGMPKERFSAEFPKEGPSILRIQQVVRGDSAAYFCASSPLAGNTGELFFGEGSRLTVL.

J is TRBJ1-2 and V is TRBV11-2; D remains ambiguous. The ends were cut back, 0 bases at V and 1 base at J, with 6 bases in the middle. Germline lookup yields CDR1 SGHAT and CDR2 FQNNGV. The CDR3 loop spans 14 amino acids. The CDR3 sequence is CASSLDLDNYGYTF. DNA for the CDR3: TGTGCCAGCAGCTTAGATCTGGATAACTATGGCTACACCTTC.

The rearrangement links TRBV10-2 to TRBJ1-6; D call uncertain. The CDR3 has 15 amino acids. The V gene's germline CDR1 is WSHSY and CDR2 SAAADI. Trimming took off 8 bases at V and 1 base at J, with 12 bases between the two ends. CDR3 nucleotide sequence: TGCGCCAGCCACGAGAGGGATTCCTATAATTCACCCCTCCACTTT. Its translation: CASHERDSYNSPLHF.

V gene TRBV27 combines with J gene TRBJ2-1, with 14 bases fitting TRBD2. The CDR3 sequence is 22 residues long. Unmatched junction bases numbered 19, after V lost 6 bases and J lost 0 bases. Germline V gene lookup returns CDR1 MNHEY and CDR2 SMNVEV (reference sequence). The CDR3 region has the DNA TGTGCCAGCAGAGGACTAGCGGGAGGATTCCCCGAGAGAAAATACTCCTACAATGAGCAGTTCTTC. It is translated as CASRGLAGGFPERKYSYNEQFF.

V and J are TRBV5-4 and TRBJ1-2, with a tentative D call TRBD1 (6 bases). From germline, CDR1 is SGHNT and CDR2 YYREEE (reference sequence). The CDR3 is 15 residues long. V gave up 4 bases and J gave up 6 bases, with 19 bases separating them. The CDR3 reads CASSDVRIRGNGYTF. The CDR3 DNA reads TGTGCCAGCAGCGACGTCCGTATAAGGGGGAATGGCTACACCTTC.

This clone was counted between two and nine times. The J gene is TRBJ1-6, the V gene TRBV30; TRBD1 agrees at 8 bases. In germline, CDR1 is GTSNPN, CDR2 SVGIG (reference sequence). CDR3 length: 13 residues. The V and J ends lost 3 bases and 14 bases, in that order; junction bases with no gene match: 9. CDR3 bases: TGTGCCTGGAGGCACCCAGGGGGCGAGACCCTCCACTTT. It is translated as CAWRHPGGETLHF.

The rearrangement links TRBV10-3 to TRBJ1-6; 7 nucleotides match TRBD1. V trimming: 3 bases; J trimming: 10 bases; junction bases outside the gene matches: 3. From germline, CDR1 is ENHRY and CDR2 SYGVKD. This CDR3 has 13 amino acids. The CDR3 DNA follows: TGTGCCATCAGTGAAGGACAGGTATCACCCCTCCACTTT. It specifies CAISEGQVSPLHF.